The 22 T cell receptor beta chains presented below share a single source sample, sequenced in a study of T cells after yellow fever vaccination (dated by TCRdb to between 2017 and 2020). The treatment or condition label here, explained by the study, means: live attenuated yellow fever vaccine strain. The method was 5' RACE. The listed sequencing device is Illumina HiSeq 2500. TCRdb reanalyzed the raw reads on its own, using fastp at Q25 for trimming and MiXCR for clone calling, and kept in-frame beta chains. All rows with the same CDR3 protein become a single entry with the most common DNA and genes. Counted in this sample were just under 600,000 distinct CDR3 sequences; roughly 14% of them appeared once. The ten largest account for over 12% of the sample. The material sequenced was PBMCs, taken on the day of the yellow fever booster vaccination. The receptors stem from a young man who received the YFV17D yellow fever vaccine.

The CDR3 sequence: CASSLEYRGSPLHF. The CDR3 nucleotides are TGCGCCAGCAGCTTGGAATACAGGGGGTCACCCCTCCACTTT. The chain links TRBV5-1 to TRBJ1-6; 8 nucleotides agree with TRBD1. Germline V CDR1 and CDR2: SGHRS, YFSETQ. V lost 0 bases, J lost 10 bases, and 3 bases stayed unmatched. The CDR3 is made up of 14 amino acids.

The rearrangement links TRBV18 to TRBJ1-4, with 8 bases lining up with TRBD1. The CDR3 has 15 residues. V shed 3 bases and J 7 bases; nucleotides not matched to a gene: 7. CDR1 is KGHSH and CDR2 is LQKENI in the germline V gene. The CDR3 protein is CASSPGTGGVEKLFF. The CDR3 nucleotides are TGTGCCAGCTCACCGGGGACAGGAGGAGTTGAAAAACTGTTTTTT.

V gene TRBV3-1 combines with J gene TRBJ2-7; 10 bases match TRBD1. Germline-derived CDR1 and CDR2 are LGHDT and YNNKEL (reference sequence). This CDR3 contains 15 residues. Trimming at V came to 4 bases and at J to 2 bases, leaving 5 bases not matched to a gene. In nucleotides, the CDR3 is TGTGCCAGCAGCCTTGGGACAGGGGATCCCTACGAGCAGTACTTC. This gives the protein CASSLGTGDPYEQYF.

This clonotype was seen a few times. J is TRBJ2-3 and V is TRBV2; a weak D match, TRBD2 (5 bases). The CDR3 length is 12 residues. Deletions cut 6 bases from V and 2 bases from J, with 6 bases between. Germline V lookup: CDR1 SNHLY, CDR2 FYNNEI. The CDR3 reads CASRTNTDTQYF. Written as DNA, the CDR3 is TGTGCCAGCAGGACTAACACAGATACGCAGTATTTT.

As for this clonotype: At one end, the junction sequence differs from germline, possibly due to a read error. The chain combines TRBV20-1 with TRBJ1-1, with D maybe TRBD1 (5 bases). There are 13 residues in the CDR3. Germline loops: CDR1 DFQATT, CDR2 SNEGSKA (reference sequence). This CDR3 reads CSARTTEDTNPNF. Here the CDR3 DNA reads TGCAGTGCTAGGACCACGGAGGACACCAACCCCAATTTT.

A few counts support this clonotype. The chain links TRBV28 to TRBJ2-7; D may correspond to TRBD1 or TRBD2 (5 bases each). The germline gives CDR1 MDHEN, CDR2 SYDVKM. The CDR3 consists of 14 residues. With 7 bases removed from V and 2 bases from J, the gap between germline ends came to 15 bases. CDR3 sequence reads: CASNQAGGPYEQYF. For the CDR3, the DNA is TGTGCCAGCAACCAAGCTGGGGGTCCCTACGAGCAGTACTTC. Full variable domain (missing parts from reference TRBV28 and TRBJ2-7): DVKVTQSSRYLVKRTGEKVFLECVQDMDHENMFWYRQDPGLGLRLIYFSYDVKMKEKGDIPEGYSVSREKKERFSLILESASTNQTSMYLCASNQAGGPYEQYFGPGTRLTVT.

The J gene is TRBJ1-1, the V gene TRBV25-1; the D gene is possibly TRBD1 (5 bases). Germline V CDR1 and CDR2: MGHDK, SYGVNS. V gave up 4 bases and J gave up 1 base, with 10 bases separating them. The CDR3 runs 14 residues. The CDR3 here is CASSGEGRNTEAFF. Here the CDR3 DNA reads TGTGCCAGCAGTGGGGAGGGGAGGAACACTGAAGCTTTCTTT.

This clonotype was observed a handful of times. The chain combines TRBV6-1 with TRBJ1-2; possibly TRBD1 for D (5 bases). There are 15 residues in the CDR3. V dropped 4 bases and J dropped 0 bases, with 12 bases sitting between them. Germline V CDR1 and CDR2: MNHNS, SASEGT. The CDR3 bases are TGTGCCAGCAGTGTGAGGGGTCCAGCTAACTATGGCTACACCTTC. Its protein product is CASSVRGPANYGYTF.

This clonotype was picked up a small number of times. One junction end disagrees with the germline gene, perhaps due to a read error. The CDR3 coding sequence is TGTGCCAGCACCTTACAGGGACCCGGGGAGCTGTTTTTT. This sequence encodes CASTLQGPGELFF. The rearrangement joins TRBV7-9 to TRBJ2-2, with D possibly matching TRBD1 (6 bases). The CDR3 runs 13 residues. The germline V gene encodes CDR1 SEHNR and CDR2 FQNEAQ (reference sequence).

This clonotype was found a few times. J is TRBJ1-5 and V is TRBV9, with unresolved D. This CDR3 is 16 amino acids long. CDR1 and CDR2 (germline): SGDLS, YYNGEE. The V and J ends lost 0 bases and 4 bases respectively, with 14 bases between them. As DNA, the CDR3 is TGTGCCAGCAGCGTAGGAGGGATTCTGCCAAATCAGCCCCAGCATTTT. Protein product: CASSVGGILPNQPQHF.

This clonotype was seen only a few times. The CDR3 bases are TGCGCCAGCAGCGCACAGGGGCAGGTGGATCACGAGCAGTACTTC. Translation gives CASSAQGQVDHEQYF. The rearrangement joins TRBV5-1 to TRBJ2-7; 7 nucleotides align to TRBD1. There are 15 residues in the CDR3. From germline, CDR1 is SGHRS and CDR2 YFSETQ. The junction had 12 bases not matched to a gene; V was cut back by 4 bases and J by 5 bases.

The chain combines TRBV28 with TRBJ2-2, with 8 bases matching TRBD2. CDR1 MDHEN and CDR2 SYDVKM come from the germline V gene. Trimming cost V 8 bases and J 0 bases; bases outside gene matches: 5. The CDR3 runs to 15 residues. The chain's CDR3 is CASAPAGANTGELFF. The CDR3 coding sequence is TGTGCCAGCGCTCCAGCGGGGGCGAACACCGGGGAGCTGTTTTTT.

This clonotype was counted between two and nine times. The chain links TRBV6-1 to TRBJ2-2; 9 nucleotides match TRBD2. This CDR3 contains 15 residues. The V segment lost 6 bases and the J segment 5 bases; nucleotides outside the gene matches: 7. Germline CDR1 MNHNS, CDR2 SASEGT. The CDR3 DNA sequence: TGTGCCAGCAGGGGGGGGCTAGCGGGAACCGGGGAGCTGTTTTTT. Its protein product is CASRGGLAGTGELFF.

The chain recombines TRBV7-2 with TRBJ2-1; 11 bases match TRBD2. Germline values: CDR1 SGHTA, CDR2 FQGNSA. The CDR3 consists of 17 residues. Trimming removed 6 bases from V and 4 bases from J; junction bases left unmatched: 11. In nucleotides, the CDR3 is TGTGCCAGCAGGGGCACTAGCGGGAGTGTGCGGTACAATGAGCAGTTCTTC. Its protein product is CASRGTSGSVRYNEQFF. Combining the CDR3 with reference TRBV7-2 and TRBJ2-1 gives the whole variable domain GAGVSQSPSNKVTEKGKDVELRCDPISGHTALYWYRQSLGQGLEFLIYFQGNSAPDKSGLPSDRFSAERTGGSVSTLTIQRTQQEDSAVYLCASRGTSGSVRYNEQFFGPGTRLTVL.

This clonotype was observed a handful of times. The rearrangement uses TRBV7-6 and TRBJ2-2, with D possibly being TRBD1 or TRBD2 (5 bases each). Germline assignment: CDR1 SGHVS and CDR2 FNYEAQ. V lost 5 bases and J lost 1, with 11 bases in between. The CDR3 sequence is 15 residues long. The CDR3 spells CASSPLGVNTGELFF. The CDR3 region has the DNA TGTGCCAGCAGCCCACTGGGGGTGAACACCGGGGAGCTGTTTTTT.

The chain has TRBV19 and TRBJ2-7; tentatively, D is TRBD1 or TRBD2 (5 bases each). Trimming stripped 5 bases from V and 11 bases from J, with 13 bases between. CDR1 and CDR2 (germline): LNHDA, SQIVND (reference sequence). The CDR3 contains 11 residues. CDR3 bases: TGTGCCAGTAGTGGGGGAGTGGAAGAGTACTTC. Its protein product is CASSGGVEEYF.

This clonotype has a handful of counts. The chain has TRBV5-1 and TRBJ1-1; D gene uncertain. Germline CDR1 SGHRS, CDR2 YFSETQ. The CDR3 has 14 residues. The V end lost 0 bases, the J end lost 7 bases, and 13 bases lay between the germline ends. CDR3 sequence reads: CASSLVTSSGEAFF. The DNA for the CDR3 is TGCGCCAGCAGCTTGGTGACCAGTTCGGGTGAAGCTTTCTTT.

CDR3 DNA sequence: TGTGCCAGCAGCTTAGTTTGGACCCAGTACTTC. This codes for CASSLVWTQYF. The rearrangement links TRBV7-2 to TRBJ2-5; no reliable D call. The CDR3 covers 11 residues. Trimming removed 1 base from V and 7 bases from J, with 4 bases in between. Looked up from germline, CDR1 is SGHTA and CDR2 is FQGNSA.

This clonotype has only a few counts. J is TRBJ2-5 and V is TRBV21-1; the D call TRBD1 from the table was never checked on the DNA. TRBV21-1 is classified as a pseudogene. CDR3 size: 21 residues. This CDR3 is CASSKTPQPEGPPEGQETQYF. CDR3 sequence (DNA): TGTGCCAGCAGCAAAACACCCCAGCCTGAGGGGCCGCCGGAGGGGCAAGAGACCCAGTACTTC.

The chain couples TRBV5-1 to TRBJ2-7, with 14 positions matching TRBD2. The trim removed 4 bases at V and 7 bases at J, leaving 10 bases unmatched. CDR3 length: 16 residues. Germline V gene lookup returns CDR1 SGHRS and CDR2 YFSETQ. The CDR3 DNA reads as TGCGCCAGCAGCCAACAGGGACTAGCGGGAGTAGGTGAGCAGTACTTC. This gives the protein CASSQQGLAGVGEQYF.

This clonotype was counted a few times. CDR3 sequence reads: CASSLGGSLAEQYF. DNA of the CDR3: TGTGCCAGCAGCCTGGGGGGGAGTCTCGCCGAGCAGTACTTC. This chain joins TRBV12-3 or TRBV12-4 and TRBJ2-7; the match to TRBD2 covers 7 bases. The CDR3 length is 14 residues. Trimming cost V 6 bases and J 6 bases; bases outside gene matches: 11.

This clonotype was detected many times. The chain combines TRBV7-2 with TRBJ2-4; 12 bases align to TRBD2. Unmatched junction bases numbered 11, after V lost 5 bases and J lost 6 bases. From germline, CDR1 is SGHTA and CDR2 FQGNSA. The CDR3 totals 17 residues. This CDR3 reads CASSVGLAGGPVNIQYF. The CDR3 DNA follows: TGTGCCAGCAGCGTTGGCCTAGCGGGAGGGCCGGTAAACATTCAGTACTTC.